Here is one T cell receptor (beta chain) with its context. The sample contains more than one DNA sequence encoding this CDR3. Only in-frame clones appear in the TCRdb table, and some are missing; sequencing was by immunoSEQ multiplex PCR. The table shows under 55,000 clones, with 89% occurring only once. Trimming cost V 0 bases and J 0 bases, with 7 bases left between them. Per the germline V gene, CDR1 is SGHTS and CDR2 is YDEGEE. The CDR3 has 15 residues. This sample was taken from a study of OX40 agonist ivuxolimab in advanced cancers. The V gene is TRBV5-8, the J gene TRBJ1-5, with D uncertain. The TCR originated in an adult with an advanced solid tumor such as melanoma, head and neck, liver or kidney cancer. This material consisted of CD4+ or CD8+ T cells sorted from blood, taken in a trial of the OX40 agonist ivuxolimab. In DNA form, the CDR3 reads TGTGCCAGCAGCTTGGACGGAAATAGCAATCAGCCCCAGCATTTT. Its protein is CASSLDGNSNQPQHF. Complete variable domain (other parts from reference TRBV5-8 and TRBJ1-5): EAGVTQSPTHLIKTRGQQATLRCSPISGHTSVYWYQQALGLGLQFLLWYDEGEERNRGNFPPRFSGRQFPNYSSELNVNALELEDSALYLCASSLDGNSNQPQHFGDGTRLSIL.